The 17 T cell receptor beta chains given below trace back to one sample, sequenced in a study of T-cell memory formation after mild COVID-19. MiXCR was run by TCRdb on the 5' RACE reads, yielding one entry per CDR3 protein. In the table there are a few hundred thousand distinct CDR3 sequences, around 28% of which are singletons. Sequenced input: PBMCs or a T cell subset sorted from them (not recorded which). Source of these receptors: an adult woman who had mild COVID-19 (a few samples of this study predate the infection). Cell type and time point are not known.

The table lists this clonotype with a few counts. This sequence joins TRBV20-1 and TRBJ2-3, with a tentative D call TRBD1 (5 bases). This CDR3 is 14 amino acids long. V lost 0 bases and J lost 8, with 15 bases in between. Germline loops: CDR1 DFQATT, CDR2 SNEGSKA (reference sequence). The CDR3 loop is CSARDLHGAVTQYF. The CDR3 coding sequence is TGCAGTGCTAGAGATCTCCATGGGGCAGTTACGCAGTATTTT.

This clonotype showed up just a few times. The chain joins TRBV6-6 to TRBJ2-5; possible D gene TRBD2, 6 bases. CDR1 is MNHNY, CDR2 SVGAGI, per germline (reference sequence). The CDR3 runs 13 residues. With 2 bases removed from V and 4 bases from J, the gap between germline ends came to 8 bases. The CDR3 loop is CASSYPEGETQYF. CDR3 DNA: TGTGCCAGCAGTTACCCGGAGGGAGAGACCCAGTACTTC.

This rearrangement joins TRBV15 to TRBJ1-1; D uncertain. Germline loops: CDR1 LNHNV, CDR2 YYDKDF (reference sequence). V was cut by 0 bases and J by 2 bases, with 7 bases left in between. There are 14 residues in the CDR3. The CDR3 sequence is CATSRDPYNTEAFF. The CDR3 nucleotides read TGTGCCACCAGCAGAGATCCCTACAACACTGAAGCTTTCTTT.

This CDR3 reads CASSLLDPYSEKLFF. The CDR3 nucleotides read TGCGCCAGCAGCTTGCTAGACCCCTATAGTGAAAAACTGTTTTTT. This chain connects TRBV5-1 to TRBJ1-4; D gene ambiguous. With 1 base removed from V and 7 bases from J, the gap between germline ends came to 14 bases. There are 15 residues in the CDR3. The germline gives CDR1 SGHRS, CDR2 YFSETQ.

The chain uses TRBV9 and TRBJ2-5; no clear D. V lost 0 bases and J lost 6, with 9 bases in between. The CDR3 contains 13 residues. Germline values: CDR1 SGDLS, CDR2 YYNGEE. The CDR3, as DNA: TGTGCCAGCAGCGTAGTTGTCGGGCAGACCCAGTACTTC. Translated, it gives CASSVVVGQTQYF. The full variable domain, completed using reference TRBV9 and TRBJ2-5, is DSGVTQTPKHLITATGQRVTLRCSPRSGDLSVYWYQQSLDQGLQFLIQYYNGEERAKGNILERFSAQQFPDLHSELNLSSLELGDSALYFCASSVVVGQTQYFGPGTRLLVL.

This clonotype was observed a handful of times. Germline and junction disagree at one end, which may indicate a read error. The chain couples TRBV4-1 to TRBJ1-1, with D perhaps TRBD1 (5 bases). Germline assignment: CDR1 MGHRA and CDR2 YSYEKL. There are 14 residues in the CDR3. CDR3 amino acids: CASSQGRLNTEAFF. In nucleotides, the CDR3 is TGTGCCAGCAGCCAGGGACGGTTGAACACTGAAGCTTTCTTT.

The genes are TRBV6-2 or TRBV6-3 and TRBJ2-2, with D unclear. V shed 5 bases and J shed 0 bases, with 7 bases lying between them. The CDR3 totals 14 residues. Germline CDR1 and CDR2: MNHEY and SVGEGT. The CDR3 nucleotides read TGTGCCAGCAGTCAAACATCGAACACCGGGGAGCTGTTTTTT. It codes for CASSQTSNTGELFF.

This clonotype was found a few times. The chain uses TRBV20-1 and TRBJ2-7; possibly TRBD2 for D (6 bases). Germline V gives CDR1 DFQATT, CDR2 SNEGSKA (reference sequence). The CDR3 runs 14 residues. V lost 3 bases, J lost 4 bases, and 16 bases lay in between. CDR3 DNA: TGCAGTGCTAGGATACTAGGGCGGGAATACGAGCAGTACTTC. The encoded protein is CSARILGREYEQYF.

The chain joins TRBV7-2 to TRBJ2-2; D possibly corresponds to TRBD1 (5 bases). The CDR3 is 15 amino acids. The V end was cut by 5 bases, the J end by 6 bases, with 16 bases between. The germline CDR1 and CDR2 sequences are SGHTA and FQGNSA. This CDR3 reads CASSPPNRPPGELFF. DNA for the CDR3: TGTGCCAGCAGCCCTCCGAACAGGCCCCCCGGGGAGCTGTTTTTT. Looking up the rest from reference TRBV7-2 and TRBJ2-2 gives the full variable domain: GAGVSQSPSNKVTEKGKDVELRCDPISGHTALYWYRQSLGQGLEFLIYFQGNSAPDKSGLPSDRFSAERTGGSVSTLTIQRTQQEDSAVYLCASSPPNRPPGELFFGEGSRLTVL.

This sequence joins TRBV6-5 and TRBJ2-3; 9 bases are shared with TRBD2. V shed 6 bases and J 2 bases; nucleotides not matched to a gene: 6. The CDR3 has 15 amino acids. CDR1 is MNHEY and CDR2 is SVGAGI in the germline V gene. The DNA of the CDR3 is TGTGCCAGCAGCCCTAGCGGGAAACTCACAGATACGCAGTATTTT. This codes for CASSPSGKLTDTQYF.

The rearrangement links TRBV12-3 or TRBV12-4 to TRBJ2-3; tentatively, D is TRBD1 (7 bases). CDR3 length: 15 amino acids. Trimming left V 7 bases short and J 3 bases short, with 17 bases between. This chain's CDR3 is CASKGRLQGTDTQYF. CDR3 in DNA: TGTGCCAGCAAGGGGAGGCTACAGGGGACAGATACGCAGTATTTT.

This clonotype has only a few counts. The chain combines TRBV9 with TRBJ2-7, with 7 bases fitting TRBD1. The CDR3 runs 14 residues. Germline assignment: CDR1 SGDLS and CDR2 YYNGEE. Losses at the gene ends were 4 bases for V and 5 bases for J; bases not matched to a gene: 9. The CDR3 DNA follows: TGTGCCAGCAGCCCCCATGACAGGGTGAACGAGCAGTACTTC. Encoded protein: CASSPHDRVNEQYF.

The rearrangement uses TRBV7-6 and TRBJ2-1; 7 bases are shared with TRBD2. The trim removed 2 bases at V and 8 bases at J, leaving 9 bases unmatched. The CDR3 is made up of 15 amino acids. CDR1 is SGHVS, CDR2 FNYEAQ, per germline. In nucleotides, the CDR3 is TGTGCCAGCAGCTTAAATACGGCTAGCGGTGATGAGCAGTTCTTC. It yields the protein CASSLNTASGDEQFF.

The table lists this clonotype with a few counts. The rearrangement links TRBV20-1 to TRBJ1-4; unclear D gene. This CDR3 is 12 amino acids long. CDR1 is DFQATT, CDR2 SNEGSKA, per germline (reference sequence). V was shortened by 2 bases and J by 6 bases, with 7 bases between the two germline ends. CDR3 DNA: TGCAGTGCTAGAATTCCGGATGAAAAACTGTTTTTT. Amino acid sequence: CSARIPDEKLFF.

This chain uses TRBV11-3 with TRBJ2-1; TRBD2 matches at 14 bases. The ends lost 4 bases at V and 7 bases at J; junction bases unmatched: 9. The length of the CDR3 is 17 residues. The V gene's germline CDR1 is SGHNT and CDR2 YENEEA. The CDR3 loop reads CASSSRTSGRTTNEQFF. In DNA form, the CDR3 reads TGTGCCAGCAGCTCCCGGACTAGCGGGAGGACGACTAATGAGCAGTTCTTC.

The chain recombines TRBV15 with TRBJ1-1; D is perhaps TRBD1 (6 bases). Germline loops: CDR1 LNHNV, CDR2 YYDKDF (reference sequence). Trimming shortened V by 0 bases and J by 6 bases, and 11 bases separated the two germline ends. This CDR3 spans 14 amino acids. The chain's CDR3 is CATSRDRGGAEAFF. CDR3 nucleotide sequence: TGTGCCACCAGCAGAGATAGGGGGGGAGCTGAAGCTTTCTTT.

This clonotype has just a few counts. This chain uses TRBV27 with TRBJ1-2; 7 nucleotides align to TRBD1. Germline V gene data show CDR1 as MNHEY and CDR2 as SMNVEV (reference sequence). V gave up 5 bases and J gave up 9 bases; unmatched junction bases: 12. This CDR3 is 14 amino acids long. CDR3 amino acids: CASSPGGATRSYTF. CDR3 nucleotides: TGTGCCAGCAGTCCAGGGGGAGCGACCCGAAGCTACACCTTC.